The rows below give T cell receptor beta chains drawn from one sample of a study of regulatory T cells in long-lasting Graves disease. MiXCR, run by TCRdb on the multiplex PCR reads, gives a single entry per CDR3 protein. The sample has around 460,000 distinct CDR3 sequences, roughly 21% seen once. The specimen was peripheral blood mononuclear cells (PBMCs), collected when the disease was refractory, from a patient treated with antithyroid drugs. These receptors all stem from a female donor with Graves disease. CDR3s include the opening cysteine and the closing phenylalanine or tryptophan. D genes are given only for firm matches. Size values are once, few and many counts, or a class for expanded clones, and some rows have none.

>TRBV6-1|many|NA|TRBJ2-7
TGTGCCAGCAGTGCGCTCCGAGTCCCTGACTACGAGCAGTACTTC
CASSALRVPDYEQYF
>TRBV6-2/TRBV6-3|NA|NA|TRBJ1-2
TGTGCCAGCAGTTTCAGGGGAGATGGCTACACCTTC
CASSFRGDGYTF
>TRBV24-1|once|NA|TRBJ1-5
TGTGCCACCAGTGACGGACAGAGCAATCGGCCCCAGCATTTT
CATSDGQSNRPQHF
>TRBV12-3/TRBV12-4|many|TRBD1|TRBJ2-2
TGTGCCAGCCGGAGACAGGGGTTAACCGGGGAGCTGTTTTTT
CASRRQGLTGELFF
>TRBV12-3/TRBV12-4|many|NA|TRBJ1-1
TGTGCCAGCAGTTTAGAAGTGCAAAACACTGAAGCTTTCTTT
CASSLEVQNTEAFF
>TRBV29-1|few|NA|TRBJ2-7
TGCAGCGTCGACATGGGCTACGAGCAGTACTTC
CSVDMGYEQYF
>TRBV10-3|NA|NA|TRBJ2-1
TGTGCCGCCCAGAGCCAGGGCCAGTACAATGAGCAGTTCTTC
CAAQSQGQYNEQFF
>TRBV27|NA|TRBD1|TRBJ2-3
TGTGCCAGCAGCTTCCGGGACAGCCTATTCACAGATACGCAGTATTTT
CASSFRDSLFTDTQYF
>TRBV27|many|NA|TRBJ1-1
TGTGCCAGCAGTTTATCGGGGGCGTTGAACACTGAAGCTTTCTTT
CASSLSGALNTEAFF
>TRBV12-3/TRBV12-4|many|NA|TRBJ2-2
TGTGCCAGCAGTTTGCGCTTGCGGGGCACCGGGGAGCTGTTTTTT
CASSLRLRGTGELFF
>TRBV7-8|many|NA|TRBJ1-1
TGTGCCAGCAGCTCCTATGAAGAGGGCACTGAAGCTTTCTTT
CASSSYEEGTEAFF
>TRBV5-1|NA|NA|TRBJ1-2
TGTGCCAGCAGCACAGGGACGTCTTATGGCTACACCTTC
CASSTGTSYGYTF
>TRBV24-1|NA|TRBD1|TRBJ2-3
TGTGCCACCAGTGATTATTCCGGGACAGGAAGCACAGATACGCAGTATTTT
CATSDYSGTGSTDTQYF
>TRBV2|many|NA|TRBJ1-1
TGTGCCAGCAGTGAAACGGGACACGAGAACACTGAAGCTTTCTTT
CASSETGHENTEAFF
>TRBV7-9|NA|TRBD1|TRBJ2-5
TGTGCCAGCAGCCCCGATGTGCCCGGACAGGGACTGGAGACCCAGTACTTC
CASSPDVPGQGLETQYF
>TRBV7-2|NA|NA|TRBJ1-4
TGTGCCAGCAGCTTAAAGGGGGTGAATGAAAAACTGTTTTTT
CASSLKGVNEKLFF
>TRBV24-1|many|TRBD1|TRBJ2-5
TGTGCCACCAGTGAGGCCGGGACAGCCCAAGAGACCCAGTACTTC
CATSEAGTAQETQYF
>TRBV6-1|many|TRBD1|TRBJ1-2
TGTGCCAGCAGCGACTGGGCAGGGGGCGCGTATGGCTACACCTTC
CASSDWAGGAYGYTF
>TRBV11-2|many|TRBD1|TRBJ1-2
TGTGCCAGCAGCTTAGAGAAGGAGGACAGGCTGCTGAGCTATGGCTACACCTTC
CASSLEKEDRLLSYGYTF
>TRBV28|many|TRBD2|TRBJ2-7
TGTGCCAGCAGTTTATATCCTAGCGGGGGGATCTACGGGCAGTACTTC
CASSLYPSGGIYGQYF
>TRBV28|few|TRBD1|TRBJ2-1
TGTGCCAGCAGCCCCACAGGGGGCACGTTCTTC
CASSPTGGTFF
>TRBV6-1|many|NA|TRBJ2-7
TGTGCCAGTCGACAGTTGAGCTCCTACGAGCAGTACTTC
CASRQLSSYEQYF
>TRBV24-1|many|NA|TRBJ1-4
TGTGCCACCAGTGACTCGGGACACCGATATGAAAAACTGTTTTTT
CATSDSGHRYEKLFF
>TRBV6-1|NA|NA|TRBJ1-5
TGTGCCAGCAGTGCTCCGGGGGCTAGCAATCAGCCCCAGCATTTT
CASSAPGASNQPQHF
>TRBV27|NA|NA|TRBJ1-6
TGTGCCAGCACCACCGTACGGGTGAATTCACCCCTCCACTTT
CASTTVRVNSPLHF
>TRBV28|NA|NA|TRBJ2-1
TGTGCCAGCAGGATAGCCCGACTTCCAAACAATGAGCAGTTCTTC
CASRIARLPNNEQFF
>TRBV9|NA|TRBD1|TRBJ2-7
TGTGCCAGCAGCGTGGGGGACAGGATAACCTACGAGCAGTACTTC
CASSVGDRITYEQYF
>TRBV6-1|NA|NA|TRBJ1-1
TGTGCCAGCAGTCAGGGCAGGGTCGCTGAAGCTTTCTTT
CASSQGRVAEAFF
>TRBV28|many|TRBD1|TRBJ2-7
TGTGCCAGCACCCCGAGGGACAGGGGCTCCTACGAGCAGTACTTC
CASTPRDRGSYEQYF